Listed below are T cell receptor beta chains from one sample, sequenced in a study of OX40 agonist ivuxolimab in advanced cancers. TCRdb's copy holds only in-frame clones and misses some; the assay was immunoSEQ multiplex PCR. The sample includes 40,000 to 45,000 clones, 85% to 95% seen only once; the top ten take 15%. This specimen was CD4+ or CD8+ T cells sorted from blood, taken in a trial of the OX40 agonist ivuxolimab. These receptors came from an adult with an advanced solid tumor such as melanoma, head and neck, liver or kidney cancer. CDR3s leave out the opening cysteine and the closing phenylalanine or tryptophan. D genes are given only for firm matches.

j_call v_call d_call cdr3_aa
TRBJ2-1 TRBV28 TRBD2 ASSRRGDEQF
TRBJ2-1 TRBV5-1 - ASSFRGNEQF
TRBJ2-7 TRBV30 TRBD2 AWRAMTSGSIYEQY
TRBJ2-5 TRBV29-1 TRBD2 SAGDTAGGEQY
TRBJ2-1 TRBV30 - AWSAGSGHVPFSYNEQF
TRBJ2-1 TRBV19 - ASNSGAYNEQF
TRBJ2-4 TRBV19 - ASSSRQELAKNIQY
TRBJ2-7 TRBV28 - ASTEGYEQY
TRBJ1-2 TRBV19 - ASTPGSNYGYT
TRBJ2-3 TRBV6-5 TRBD1 ASSYFGQGGDTQY